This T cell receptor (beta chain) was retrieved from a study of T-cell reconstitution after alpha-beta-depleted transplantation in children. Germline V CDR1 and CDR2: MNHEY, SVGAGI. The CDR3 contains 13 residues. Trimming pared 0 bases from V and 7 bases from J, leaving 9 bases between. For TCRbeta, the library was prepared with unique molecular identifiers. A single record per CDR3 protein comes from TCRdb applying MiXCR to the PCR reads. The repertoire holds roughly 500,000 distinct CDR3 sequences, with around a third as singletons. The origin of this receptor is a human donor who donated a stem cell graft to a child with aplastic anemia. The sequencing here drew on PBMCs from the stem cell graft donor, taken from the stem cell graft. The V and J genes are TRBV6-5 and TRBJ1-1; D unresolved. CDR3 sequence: CASSYSEHLEAFF. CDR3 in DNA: TGTGCCAGCAGTTACTCTGAACACCTTGAAGCTTTCTTT.